This T cell receptor beta chain originates from a study of T cells in Graves' hyperthyroidism and ophthalmopathy. Study-level information: Prior to any treatment, at the point of initial diagnosis, peripheral blood was collected.

This clonotype was counted many times. CDR3 length: 11 residues. Per germline, CDR1 SGHNT and CDR2 YENEEA. Trimming took off 4 bases at V and 6 bases at J, with 5 bases between the two ends. Regions amplified from RNA transcripts were the TCR beta CDR3 regions. The HTBI primer set drove a first-round RT-PCR of the TCR CDR3. TCRdb redid the calling of the multiplex PCR reads with MiXCR, one entry per CDR3 protein. The sample has approximately 430,000 distinct CDR3 sequences, 15% to 18% seen once. Source material for PBMCs was more than 7.5 ml fresh peripheral blood. The chain combines TRBV11-3 with TRBJ2-3; D not certain. The receptor was derived from a woman aged 18-29 years with Graves' hyperthyroidism. The sequenced material came from blood. The CDR3 sequence: CASSWADTQYF. The CDR3 region has the DNA TGTGCCAGCAGCTGGGCCGATACGCAGTATTTT. The variable domain in full, completed from reference TRBV11-3 and TRBJ2-3, reads EAGVVQSPRYKIIEKKQPVAFWCNPISGHNTLYWYLQNLGQGPELLIRYENEEAVDDSQLPKDRFSAERLKGVDSTLKIQPAELGDSAVYLCASSWADTQYFGPGTRLTVL.